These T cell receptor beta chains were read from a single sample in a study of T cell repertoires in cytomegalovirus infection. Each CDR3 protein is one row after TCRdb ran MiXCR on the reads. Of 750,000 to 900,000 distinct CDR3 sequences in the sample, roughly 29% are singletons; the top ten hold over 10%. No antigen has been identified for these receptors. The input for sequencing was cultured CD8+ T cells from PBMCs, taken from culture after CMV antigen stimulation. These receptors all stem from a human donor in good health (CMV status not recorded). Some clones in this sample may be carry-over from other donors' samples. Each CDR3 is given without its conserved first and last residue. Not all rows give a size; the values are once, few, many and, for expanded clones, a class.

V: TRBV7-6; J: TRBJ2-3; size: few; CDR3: ASSPDPLTDTQY
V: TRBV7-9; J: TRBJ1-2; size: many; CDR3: ASSLVGNYGYT
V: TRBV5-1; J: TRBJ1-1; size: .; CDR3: ASSSDRGAF
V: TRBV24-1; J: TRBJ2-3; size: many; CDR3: ATSVGLDVDTQY
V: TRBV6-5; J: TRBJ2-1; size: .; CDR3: ASSYSEQGAFNEQF
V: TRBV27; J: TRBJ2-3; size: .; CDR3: ASSLIGPRTDTQY
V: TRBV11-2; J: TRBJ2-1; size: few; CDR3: ASSLFSPGNDDEQF
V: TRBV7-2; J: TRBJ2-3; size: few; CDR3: ASSLGVRNTDTQY
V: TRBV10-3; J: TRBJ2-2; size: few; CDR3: AITLSWGQGTGELF
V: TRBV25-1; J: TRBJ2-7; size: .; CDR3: ASSGGPVYGTGSYEQY
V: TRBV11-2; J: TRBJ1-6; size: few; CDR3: ASSLARTAVSPLH
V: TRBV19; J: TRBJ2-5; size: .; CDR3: ASSGRDRGETQY
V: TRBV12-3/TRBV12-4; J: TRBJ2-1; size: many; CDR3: ASSFAGGSTTEQF
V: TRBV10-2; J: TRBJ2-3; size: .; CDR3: ASSEVRGTDTQY
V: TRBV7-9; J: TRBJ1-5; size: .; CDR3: ASSSGEGGNQPQH